The 28 T cell receptor beta chains reported below all come from one sample, sequenced in a study of T cell responses to AZD1222 COVID-19 vaccine. Measured with immunoSEQ multiplex PCR; TCRdb has only the in-frame clones, and not every one. This sample yields fewer than 150,000 clones, of which approximately 88% are seen a single time; about 6% belongs to the top ten. The specimen was peripheral blood, collected 28 days after the second AZD1222 dose. The origin of the receptors is an adult who received the AZD1222 COVID-19 vaccine.

This clone was counted a few times. The chain joins TRBV29-1 to TRBJ1-5, with D possibly matching TRBD1 (5 bases). Trimming shortened V by 4 bases and J by 0 bases, and 40 bases separated the two germline ends. The CDR3 sequence is 24 residues long. Germline V lookup: CDR1 SQVTM, CDR2 ANQGSEA. As DNA, the CDR3 is TGCAGCGTTGCGGTCAGGGCGCTTTATTGGGTCGCTGGCACCTTTTTTTATAGCAATCAGCCCCAGCATTTT. Residues: CSVAVRALYWVAGTFFYSNQPQHF.

The V and J genes are TRBV2 and TRBJ2-1; D unclear. The V and J ends lost 6 bases and 9 bases respectively, with 9 bases between them. Germline values: CDR1 SNHLY, CDR2 FYNNEI. The CDR3 extends over 11 amino acids. Written as DNA, the CDR3 is TGTGCCAGCAGCGTGCGGAGTGAGCAGTTCTTC. This encodes CASSVRSEQFF.

J is TRBJ2-7 and V is TRBV24-1; the match to TRBD2 covers 14 bases. J gave up 3 bases and V 3 bases, and 3 bases lay outside the gene matches. Germline V gene data show CDR1 as KGHDR and CDR2 as SFDVKD. There are 16 residues in the CDR3. The CDR3 DNA follows: TGTGCCACCAGTGATAGCGGGACTAGCGGGAGCTACGAGCAGTACTTC. It encodes CATSDSGTSGSYEQYF.

The V gene is TRBV4-3, the J gene TRBJ1-1; D remains ambiguous. This CDR3 has 13 residues. The germline V and J ends were trimmed by 0 bases and 11 bases, with 13 bases remaining between them. Germline CDR1 is LGHNA and CDR2 is YSLEER. The CDR3 coding sequence is TGCGCCAGCAGCCAAGATATGCGGAAATTTGCTTTCTTT. Its protein product is CASSQDMRKFAFF.

The genes are TRBV4-1 and TRBJ1-5; 8 positions match TRBD1. Trimming at V came to 3 bases and at J to 6 bases, leaving 7 bases not matched to a gene. CDR3 length equals 15 residues. Per germline, CDR1 MGHRA and CDR2 YSYEKL. The CDR3 here is CASSHDGQGGQPQHF. CDR3 bases: TGCGCCAGCAGCCATGATGGACAGGGAGGTCAGCCCCAGCATTTT.

The chain is built from TRBV6-4 and TRBJ1-5; 9 bases are shared with TRBD1. The V gene's germline CDR1 is MRHNA and CDR2 SNTAGT. This CDR3 comprises 18 residues. With V trimmed by 3 bases and J by 1 base, 10 bases remained unmatched. The CDR3 spells CASSDLQGAMGSNQPQHF. The CDR3 nucleotides read TGTGCCAGCAGTGATTTACAGGGGGCCATGGGGAGCAATCAGCCCCAGCATTTT.

The genes are TRBV6-5 and TRBJ2-7; D not certain. The V gene's germline CDR1 is MNHEY and CDR2 SVGAGI. Between the trimmed V and J ends, which lost 6 bases and 0 bases, there was a span of 9 bases. The CDR3 sequence is 13 residues long. CDR3 loop: CASSSWSSYEQYF. The DNA for the CDR3 is TGTGCCAGCAGCAGCTGGAGCTCCTACGAGCAGTACTTC.

This clone was picked up one time. J is TRBJ2-6 and V is TRBV24-1; D may be TRBD1 (5 bases). The CDR3 sequence is 15 residues long. Trimming removed 4 bases from V and 4 bases from J, with 10 bases in between. The V gene's germline CDR1 is KGHDR and CDR2 SFDVKD. CDR3 residues: CATSEPGSGANVLTF. The CDR3 nucleotides read TGTGCCACCAGTGAGCCAGGGTCAGGGGCCAACGTCCTGACTTTC.

This clone was counted a single time. This chain links TRBV28 with TRBJ2-3; either TRBD1 or TRBD2 may fit D (5 bases each). The ends were cut back, 6 bases at V and 1 base at J, with 8 bases in the middle. CDR3 length: 13 amino acids. CDR1 MDHEN and CDR2 SYDVKM come from the germline V gene. The CDR3 sequence is CASSRGGTDTQYF. CDR3 DNA sequence: TGTGCCAGCAGCCGGGGCGGCACAGATACGCAGTATTTT.

The V gene is TRBV12-3 or TRBV12-4, the J gene TRBJ1-2, with TRBD1 as a possible D gene (6 bases). CDR3 length: 13 residues. Trimming left V 4 bases short and J 8 bases short, with 14 bases between. As DNA, the CDR3 is TGTGCCAGCAGTTCACAGGGTCTTCTCGGCTACACCTTC. It encodes CASSSQGLLGYTF.

V is TRBV12-3 or TRBV12-4 and J is TRBJ1-1, with D unresolved. This CDR3 has 12 amino acids. V lost 2 bases and J lost 7, with 8 bases in between. This CDR3 reads CASSLIGFEAFF. The DNA of the CDR3 is TGTGCCAGCAGTTTAATAGGATTTGAAGCTTTCTTT.

The chain uses TRBV6-5 and TRBJ1-2, with a tentative D call TRBD1 (5 bases). The germline gives CDR1 MNHEY, CDR2 SVGAGI. The CDR3 loop spans 14 amino acids. The V end was cut by 6 bases, the J end by 3 bases, with 14 bases between. The CDR3 reads CASRSGGNDYGYTF. CDR3 DNA: TGTGCCAGCAGATCCGGGGGAAATGACTATGGCTACACCTTC.

This chain uses TRBV3-1 (or the pseudogene TRBV3-2) with TRBJ2-1; TRBD2 aligns across 11 bases. Germline trimming cut 4 bases from V and 7 bases from J; bases unmatched to any gene: 9. The CDR3 has 16 amino acids. Germline V CDR1 and CDR2: LGHDT, YNNKEL (reference sequence). The chain's CDR3 is CASSLHSGGAGNEQFF. As DNA, the CDR3 is TGTGCCAGCAGCCTTCATAGCGGGGGGGCAGGGAATGAGCAGTTCTTC.

Written as DNA, the CDR3 is TGTGCCAGCAGTGTCCGGCTAGCGGGAGGGAATGAGCAGTTCTTC. Its protein product is CASSVRLAGGNEQFF. V gene TRBV2 combines with J gene TRBJ2-1, with 12 bases lining up with TRBD2. J lost 7 bases, V lost 4 bases, and 5 bases had no gene match. The germline CDR1 and CDR2 sequences are SNHLY and FYNNEI. The CDR3 loop spans 15 amino acids.

J is TRBJ1-5 and V is TRBV4-1, with D unclear. V lost 4 bases to trimming and J lost 0 bases, with 7 bases between them. There are 14 residues in the CDR3. The V gene's germline CDR1 is MGHRA and CDR2 YSYEKL. This CDR3 is CASSPTDSNQPQHF. The CDR3 bases are TGCGCCAGCAGCCCGACGGATAGCAATCAGCCCCAGCATTTT.

The chain links TRBV29-1 to TRBJ2-3; D tentatively fits TRBD1 or TRBD2 (6 bases each). The CDR3 is 14 residues long. Germline lookup yields CDR1 SQVTM and CDR2 ANQGSEA. With 4 bases removed from V and 3 bases from J, the gap between germline ends came to 14 bases. In DNA, the CDR3 is TGCAGCGTTGTGAGGGGGGCAGGTACAGATACGCAGTATTTT. The encoded protein is CSVVRGAGTDTQYF.

The chain employs TRBV11-3 and TRBJ2-5; the D is unclear. Germline CDR1 is SGHNT and CDR2 is YENEEA. V was cut by 6 bases and J by 5 bases, with 7 bases left in between. The CDR3 has 11 residues. For the CDR3, the DNA is TGTGCCAGCAGAAAAGCGGAGACCCAGTACTTC. The encoded protein is CASRKAETQYF.

The rearrangement joins TRBV11-3 to TRBJ1-1; D ambiguous. Trimming left V 5 bases short and J 6 bases short, with 10 bases between. The germline V gene has CDR1 SGHNT and CDR2 YENEEA. This CDR3 has 12 residues. CDR3 protein: CASSPRKAEAFF. The CDR3 DNA sequence: TGTGCCAGCAGCCCGAGGAAGGCTGAAGCTTTCTTT.

This rearrangement joins TRBV5-1 to TRBJ2-2; D not certain. The CDR3 length is 16 residues. Deletions cut 3 bases from V and 6 bases from J, with 18 bases between. Germline assignment: CDR1 SGHRS and CDR2 YFSETQ. Here the CDR3 DNA reads TGCGCCAGCAGCTCCATTACCCATGCTCTCTCCGGGGAGCTGTTTTTT. Its translation is CASSSITHALSGELFF.

The rearrangement uses TRBV29-1 and TRBJ1-5; the match to TRBD1 covers 7 bases. The ends lost 5 bases at V and 10 bases at J; junction bases unmatched: 8. Germline V gene lookup returns CDR1 SQVTM and CDR2 ANQGSEA. This CDR3 has 12 residues. CDR3 sequence: CSVRDSGQPQHF. The CDR3 nucleotides are TGCAGCGTTCGGGACAGTGGCCAACCCCAGCATTTT.

The chain has TRBV30 and TRBJ1-1; D call uncertain. Trimming removed 3 bases at V and 1 base at J, with 9 bases between. Germline loops: CDR1 GTSNPN, CDR2 SVGIG (reference sequence). The CDR3 has 13 amino acids. In nucleotides, the CDR3 is TGTGCCTGGAGGGTGTATGCGAACACTGAAGCTTTCTTT. It is translated as CAWRVYANTEAFF.

V is TRBV6-2 or TRBV6-3 and J is TRBJ1-2; no firm D call. Per germline, CDR1 MNHEY and CDR2 SVGEGT. The CDR3 is 12 amino acids. V lost 4 bases to trimming and J lost 5 bases, with 8 bases between them. In DNA form, the CDR3 reads TGTGCCAGCAGTTCGGGAAATTATGGCTACACCTTC. It translates to CASSSGNYGYTF.

The rearrangement uses TRBV28 and TRBJ1-5; tentatively, D is TRBD1 (6 bases). The CDR3 spans 12 residues. V dropped 8 bases and J dropped 4 bases, with 9 bases sitting between them. Germline CDR1 is MDHEN and CDR2 is SYDVKM. CDR3 bases: TGTGCCAGCGGACAGATAAATCAGCCCCAGCATTTT. Protein: CASGQINQPQHF.

The rearrangement uses TRBV27 and TRBJ2-2; D possibly matches TRBD1 or TRBD2 (6 bases each). V gave up 6 bases and J gave up 2 bases, with 13 bases separating them. The CDR3 consists of 15 residues. The germline CDR1 and CDR2 sequences are MNHEY and SMNVEV (reference sequence). CDR3 DNA: TGTGCCAGCAGCCTAAGGGGGGTCAACACCGGGGAGCTGTTTTTT. Protein product: CASSLRGVNTGELFF.

The J gene is TRBJ2-2, the V gene TRBV3-1 (or the pseudogene TRBV3-2), with D possibly TRBD2 on 6 matching bases. Deletions cut 1 base from V and 4 bases from J, with 7 bases between. CDR1 and CDR2 from the germline V gene are LGHDT and YNNKEL (reference sequence). There are 14 residues in the CDR3. The CDR3 DNA sequence: TGTGCCAGCAGCCAAGTCGGGGGCACCGGGGAGCTGTTTTTT. Translating gives CASSQVGGTGELFF.

Only one count was recorded for this clone. The chain joins TRBV11-3 to TRBJ1-4, with D unresolved. Germline V lookup: CDR1 SGHNT, CDR2 YENEEA. Trimming removed 1 base from V and 7 bases from J, with 10 bases in between. This CDR3 has 14 amino acids. CDR3: CASSLGWTVEKLFF. The CDR3 coding sequence is TGTGCCAGCAGCTTAGGGTGGACGGTTGAAAAACTGTTTTTT.

This chain joins TRBV28 and TRBJ1-1; perhaps TRBD1 as D (5 bases). The germline V gene has CDR1 MDHEN and CDR2 SYDVKM. The V end lost 3 bases, the J end lost 1 base, and 12 bases lay between the germline ends. There are 15 residues in the CDR3. As DNA, the CDR3 is TGTGCCAGCAGTTTCCAGGGTGAGGCGAACACTGAAGCTTTCTTT. Protein sequence: CASSFQGEANTEAFF.

In the case of this clone: This sample also contains other DNA sequences that code for the same CDR3. The chain uses TRBV12-3 or TRBV12-4 and TRBJ1-2; possible D gene TRBD1, 5 bases. Trimming stripped 6 bases from V and 5 bases from J, with 10 bases between. The CDR3 has 12 residues. This CDR3 reads CASSLWGYGYTF. DNA of the CDR3: TGTGCCAGCAGCCTCTGGGGGTATGGCTACACCTTC.